A selection of T cell receptor beta chains follows, all from one sample in a study of identifying expanded T cells in peripheral blood. The table came from immunoSEQ multiplex PCR; TCRdb's copy has only in-frame clones and leaves some out. The sample shows approximately 97,000 clones, approximately 88% of them seen only once. The specimen was blood. The source of these receptors is a person aged 18 to 70 in good health. Both conserved end residues are part of each CDR3. The D gene is left open where the match is weak. Clone size is stated in some rows and not others, as once, few, many or a class when expanded.

v_call	d_call	clone_size	j_call	cdr3_nt	cdr3_aa
TRBV29-1	NA	NA	TRBJ1-2	TGCAGCGCCTATGCGGGGGGTGGCTACACCTTC	CSAYAGGGYTF
TRBV7-6	TRBD2	NA	TRBJ2-1	TGTGCCAGCAGCCGCGGGGGGACCCGGTACAATGAGCAGTTCTTC	CASSRGGTRYNEQFF
TRBV28	TRBD1	few	TRBJ2-7	TGTGCCACCGAATTGACAGGGGGATACGAGCAGTACTTC	CATELTGGYEQYF
TRBV19	TRBD2	NA	TRBJ2-5	TGTGCCAGTAGTGGGGTAGCGGGGTTCCAAGAGACCCAGTACTTC	CASSGVAGFQETQYF
TRBV7-9	TRBD1	NA	TRBJ2-7	TGTGCCAGCAGCCCGGGACAGGGGGCTCGGGAGCAGTACTTC	CASSPGQGAREQYF
TRBV19	NA	NA	TRBJ2-7	TGTGCCAGTGGCATAGGGGCAGGGGTCGAGCAGTACTTC	CASGIGAGVEQYF
TRBV7-3	TRBD1	NA	TRBJ1-5	TGTGCCAGCAGCCGGGGACAGGAGAATCAGCCCCAGCATTTT	CASSRGQENQPQHF
TRBV18	TRBD1	NA	TRBJ1-1	TGTGCCAGCTCACCGGCTACAGGGGGGGGGACAATGAACACTGAAGCTTTCTTT	CASSPATGGGTMNTEAFF
TRBV28	TRBD1	NA	TRBJ1-2	TGTGCCAGCAGAGAGACAGGGTACGGTGGCTATGGCTACACCTTC	CASRETGYGGYGYTF
TRBV10-3	NA	NA	TRBJ2-1	TGTGCCATCCACCCCGGACAGAGCTCCTACAATGAGCAGTTCTTC	CAIHPGQSSYNEQFF
TRBV20-1	NA	few	TRBJ2-1	TGCAGTGCTAGACTGTTCAATGAGCAGTTCTTC	CSARLFNEQFF
TRBV25-1	TRBD1	few	TRBJ1-4	TGTGCCAGCAGTACCGCCGGGACAGGGGATGAAAAACTGTTTTTT	CASSTAGTGDEKLFF
TRBV9	NA	NA	TRBJ2-3	TGTGCCAGCAGCGTTGGTCCCGGTCCCCTGGGCACAGATACGCAGTATTTT	CASSVGPGPLGTDTQYF
TRBV11-2	TRBD1	NA	TRBJ1-2	TGTGCCAGCAGCCCCGGCAGGGGGGGCGGCTACACCTTC	CASSPGRGGGYTF
TRBV2	NA	NA	TRBJ2-5	TGTGCCAGCCGTCAACAGGGAGGGGAGACCCAGTACTTC	CASRQQGGETQYF
TRBV6-6	NA	NA	TRBJ2-5	TGTGCCAGCAGTCCTATATCCGACGGGGAGACCCAGTACTTC	CASSPISDGETQYF
TRBV28	TRBD1	NA	TRBJ2-7	TGTGCCAGCAGTACAGGGGGCACCTCCTACGAGCAGTACTTC	CASSTGGTSYEQYF
TRBV28	TRBD1	NA	TRBJ1-4	TGTGCCAGCGACGAGACAGGGGATGAAAAACTGTTTTTT	CASDETGDEKLFF
TRBV5-5	NA	NA	TRBJ1-1	TGTGCCAGCAGCTTTGGGGGGACTGAAGCTTTCTTT	CASSFGGTEAFF
TRBV7-2	NA	once	TRBJ2-3	TGTGCCAGCAGCTTAGGAACTACCACAGATACGCAGTATTTT	CASSLGTTTDTQYF
TRBV11-3	NA	medium-sized	TRBJ2-5	TGTGCCAGCAGCCCACCCGACCTGGAGACCCAGTACTTC	CASSPPDLETQYF
TRBV5-6	NA	NA	TRBJ1-5	TGTGCCAGCAGCTTGTGGGGGGCTGAACAGCCCCAGCATTTT	CASSLWGAEQPQHF
TRBV7-9	TRBD2	NA	TRBJ2-5	TGTGCCAGCAGCCTTAGCGGGAGTCAAGAGACCCAGTACTTC	CASSLSGSQETQYF
TRBV4-2	NA	NA	TRBJ1-6	TGTGCCAGCAGCCAGGATGGACAGAGGAATTCACCCCTCCACTTT	CASSQDGQRNSPLHF
TRBV5-1	NA	NA	TRBJ2-7	TGCGCCAGCAGCTTGGGTCAGGGAGGTGGCGAGCAGTACTTC	CASSLGQGGGEQYF
TRBV30	NA	NA	TRBJ1-6	TGTGCCTGGAGTGCACAGAAGAATTCACCCCTCCACTTT	CAWSAQKNSPLHF
TRBV11-3	NA	NA	TRBJ2-7	TGTGCCAGCAGCCCCAGGGGGGGCAGGTCCTACGAGCAGTACTTC	CASSPRGGRSYEQYF
TRBV6-1	NA	NA	TRBJ2-1	TGTGCCAGCCTGGGTGCGAGCGGCGCCTACAATGAGCAGTTCTTC	CASLGASGAYNEQFF
TRBV18	NA	NA	TRBJ1-1	TGTGCCAGCTCACCAGGTCCTGATAGTGTTGGAGCTTTCTTT	CASSPGPDSVGAFF
TRBV5-1	TRBD1	NA	TRBJ2-1	TGCGCCAGCAGCTTGGCCTTAGGGGGCCTCTCCTACAATGAGCAGTTCTTC	CASSLALGGLSYNEQFF
TRBV30	NA	NA	TRBJ1-6	TGTGCCTGGAGAACAGGAAATAATTCACCCCTCCACTTT	CAWRTGNNSPLHF
TRBV29-1	NA	NA	TRBJ2-7	TGCAGCGTTGAAAGGTGGGGGACAAGGGGTTCCTACGAGCAGTACTTC	CSVERWGTRGSYEQYF
TRBV7-9	NA	NA	TRBJ1-6	TGTGCCAGCAGCTTAGCGGGCGTTAATTCACCCCTCCACTTT	CASSLAGVNSPLHF
TRBV7-3	TRBD1	NA	TRBJ2-5	TGTGCCAGCAGCTTAGGGACAGGGAGGGAGGAGACCCAGTACTTC	CASSLGTGREETQYF
TRBV6-5	NA	NA	TRBJ1-3	TGTGCCAGCACGGACGGAAACACCATATATTTT	CASTDGNTIYF
TRBV4-1	NA	NA	TRBJ2-3	TGCGCCAGCAGCCAAGATTTCCCTTCGGACGGATGGGCAGATACGCAGTATTTT	CASSQDFPSDGWADTQYF
TRBV7-3	TRBD1	many	TRBJ2-1	TGTGCCAGCAGCCTGCACTGGGACAGACCCAATGAGCAGTTCTTC	CASSLHWDRPNEQFF
TRBV7-9	TRBD2	few	TRBJ2-7	TGTGCCAGCAGCTTAGGGACTAGCAATGTACCCGAGCAGTACTTC	CASSLGTSNVPEQYF
TRBV2	NA	NA	TRBJ1-2	TGTGCCAGCAGTGAAGATTCGGGAGCTAACTATGGCTACACCTTC	CASSEDSGANYGYTF
TRBV7-9	NA	NA	TRBJ2-7	TGTGCCAGCAGCATCTCCTACGAGCAGTACTTC	CASSISYEQYF
TRBV10-3	NA	NA	TRBJ1-2	TGTGCCATCAGTGACGACAAGGGAGGCTATGGCTACACCTTC	CAISDDKGGYGYTF
TRBV30	NA	NA	TRBJ1-5	TGTGCCTGGAGATCCTCCGGGGGGTTCGGGCAGCCCCAGCATTTT	CAWRSSGGFGQPQHF
TRBV14	NA	NA	TRBJ1-1	TGTGCCAGCAGCCAAGGAAGGAACACTGAAGCTTTCTTT	CASSQGRNTEAFF
TRBV19	TRBD1	NA	TRBJ2-4	TGTGCCAGTAAAGGGGGCGAGTCCAAAAACATTCAGTACTTC	CASKGGESKNIQYF
TRBV6-5	NA	NA	TRBJ1-2	TGTGCCAGCAGCCTCTCGCAGGCGACTAACTATGGCTACACCTTC	CASSLSQATNYGYTF
TRBV7-9	NA	few	TRBJ1-1	TGTGCCAGCAGCCGTGGGGAAGAAGCTTTCTTT	CASSRGEEAFF
TRBV27	NA	NA	TRBJ2-7	TGTGCCAGCAGTATCGCGGACGAGCAGTACTTC	CASSIADEQYF
TRBV9	TRBD2	NA	TRBJ2-1	TGTGCCAGCACCGGACTAGCGGAAGGAGGTGAGCAGTTCTTC	CASTGLAEGGEQFF
TRBV7-8	TRBD2	NA	TRBJ2-3	TGTGCCAGCAGCCCGTGGACTAGCGGGGATGGCACAGATACGCAGTATTTT	CASSPWTSGDGTDTQYF
TRBV7-9	NA	NA	TRBJ1-5	TGTGCCAGCAGCTTAGATGCCGACGCGGGGCCCCAGCATTTT	CASSLDADAGPQHF
TRBV5-1	NA	NA	TRBJ2-2	TGCGCCAGCAGCTCTCGCCCGACAGGCCTCACGACCGGGGAGCTGTTTTTT	CASSSRPTGLTTGELFF
TRBV5-1	NA	NA	TRBJ2-5	TGCGCCAGCAGCTTGGTCGGTAGGGAGACCCAGTACTTC	CASSLVGRETQYF
TRBV7-2	NA	NA	TRBJ2-1	TGTGCCAGCAGCCGACTCCCACCCTTAAATGAGCAGTTCTTC	CASSRLPPLNEQFF